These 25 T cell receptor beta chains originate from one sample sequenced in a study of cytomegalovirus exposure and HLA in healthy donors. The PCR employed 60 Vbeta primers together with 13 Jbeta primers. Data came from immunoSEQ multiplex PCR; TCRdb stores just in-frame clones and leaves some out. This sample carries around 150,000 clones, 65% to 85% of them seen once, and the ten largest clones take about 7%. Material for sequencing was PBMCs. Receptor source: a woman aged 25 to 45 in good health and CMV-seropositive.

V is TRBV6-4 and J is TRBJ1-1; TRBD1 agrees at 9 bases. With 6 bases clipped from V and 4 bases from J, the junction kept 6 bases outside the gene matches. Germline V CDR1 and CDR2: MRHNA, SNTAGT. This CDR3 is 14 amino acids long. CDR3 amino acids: CASSAGTGSTEAFF. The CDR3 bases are TGTGCCAGCAGCGCCGGGACAGGGAGCACTGAAGCTTTCTTT.

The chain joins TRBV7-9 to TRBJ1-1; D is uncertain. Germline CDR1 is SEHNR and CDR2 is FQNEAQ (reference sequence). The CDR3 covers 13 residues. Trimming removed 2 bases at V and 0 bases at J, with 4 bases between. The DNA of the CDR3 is TGTGCCAGCAGCTTAATCATGAACACTGAAGCTTTCTTT. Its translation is CASSLIMNTEAFF.

This CDR3 reads CASSQDDREGTDTQYF. In nucleotides, the CDR3 is TGCGCCAGCAGCCAAGACGACAGGGAGGGCACAGATACGCAGTATTTT. The genes are TRBV4-1 and TRBJ2-3; TRBD1 might be the D (7 bases). The CDR3 sequence is 16 residues long. Germline lookup yields CDR1 MGHRA and CDR2 YSYEKL. The V end was cut by 0 bases, the J end by 1 base, with 11 bases between.

Here the CDR3 reads CASSPTSTSTDTQYF. The CDR3 DNA is TGTGCCAGCTCACCAACTAGCACTAGCACAGATACGCAGTATTTT. The chain employs TRBV18 and TRBJ2-3, with D possibly being TRBD2 (6 bases). The CDR3 consists of 15 residues. CDR1 is KGHSH, CDR2 LQKENI, per germline. Trimming left V 2 bases short and J 0 bases short, with 9 bases between.

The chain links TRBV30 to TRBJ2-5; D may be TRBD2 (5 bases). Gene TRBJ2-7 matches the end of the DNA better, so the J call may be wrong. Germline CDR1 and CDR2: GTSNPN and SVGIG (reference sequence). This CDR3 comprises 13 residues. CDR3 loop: CAWSVSRVFEQYF. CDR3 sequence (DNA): TGTGCCTGGAGTGTCTCGAGGGTATTCGAGCAGTACTTC.

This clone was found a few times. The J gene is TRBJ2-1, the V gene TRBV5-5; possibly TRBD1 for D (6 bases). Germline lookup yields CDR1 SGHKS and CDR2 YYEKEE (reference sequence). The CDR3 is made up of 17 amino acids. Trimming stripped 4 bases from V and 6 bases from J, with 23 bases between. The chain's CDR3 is CASSPTATGILGNEQFF. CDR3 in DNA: TGTGCCAGCAGCCCTACCGCTACAGGGATTCTTGGCAATGAGCAGTTCTTC.

The CDR3 loop reads CASSYGTSGDQETQYF. CDR3 DNA: TGTGCCAGCAGCTATGGGACTAGCGGGGACCAAGAGACCCAGTACTTC. The chain is built from TRBV28 and TRBJ2-5; 13 nucleotides match TRBD2. Germline CDR1 MDHEN, CDR2 SYDVKM. The CDR3 consists of 16 residues. The J segment lost 0 bases and the V segment lost 6 bases, leaving 4 bases of the junction unmatched. Complete variable domain (other parts from reference TRBV28 and TRBJ2-5): DVKVTQSSRYLVKRTGEKVFLECVQDMDHENMFWYRQDPGLGLRLIYFSYDVKMKEKGDIPEGYSVSREKKERFSLILESASTNQTSMYLCASSYGTSGDQETQYFGPGTRLLVL.

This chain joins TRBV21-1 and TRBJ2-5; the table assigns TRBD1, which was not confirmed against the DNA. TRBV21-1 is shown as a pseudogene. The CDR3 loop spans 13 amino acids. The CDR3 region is CASSYNSQETQYF. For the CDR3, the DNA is TGTGCCAGCAGTTATAACAGCCAAGAGACCCAGTACTTC.

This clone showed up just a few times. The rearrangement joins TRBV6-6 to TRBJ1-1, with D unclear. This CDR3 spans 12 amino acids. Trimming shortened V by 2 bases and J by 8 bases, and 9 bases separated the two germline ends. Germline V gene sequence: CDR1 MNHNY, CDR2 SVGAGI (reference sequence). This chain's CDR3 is CASSYGPSEAFF. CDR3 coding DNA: TGTGCCAGCAGTTACGGGCCAAGCGAAGCTTTCTTT.

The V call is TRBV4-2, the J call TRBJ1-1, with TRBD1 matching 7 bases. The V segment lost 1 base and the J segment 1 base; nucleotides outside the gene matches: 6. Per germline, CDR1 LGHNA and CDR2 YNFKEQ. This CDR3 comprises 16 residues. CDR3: CASSQGTGRANTEAFF. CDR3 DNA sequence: TGTGCCAGCAGCCAAGGGACAGGCCGGGCGAACACTGAAGCTTTCTTT.

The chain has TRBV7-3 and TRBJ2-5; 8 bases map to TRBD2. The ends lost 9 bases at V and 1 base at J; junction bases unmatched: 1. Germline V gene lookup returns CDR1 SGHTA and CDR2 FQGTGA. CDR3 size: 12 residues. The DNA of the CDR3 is TGTGCCAGTGGGACTAGCCAAGAGACCCAGTACTTC. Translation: CASGTSQETQYF. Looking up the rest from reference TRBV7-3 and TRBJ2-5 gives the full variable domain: GAGVSQTPSNKVTEKGKYVELRCDPISGHTALYWYRQSLGQGPEFLIYFQGTGAADDSGLPNDRFFAVRPEGSVSTLKIQRTERGDSAVYLCASGTSQETQYFGPGTRLLVL.

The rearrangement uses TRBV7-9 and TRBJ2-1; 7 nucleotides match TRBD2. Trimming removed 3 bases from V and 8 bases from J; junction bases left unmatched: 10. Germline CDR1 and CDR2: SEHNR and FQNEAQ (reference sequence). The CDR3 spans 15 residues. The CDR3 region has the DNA TGTGCCAGCAGCTTTTCTAGCGGAGCGGTTGATGAGCAGTTCTTC. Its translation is CASSFSSGAVDEQFF.

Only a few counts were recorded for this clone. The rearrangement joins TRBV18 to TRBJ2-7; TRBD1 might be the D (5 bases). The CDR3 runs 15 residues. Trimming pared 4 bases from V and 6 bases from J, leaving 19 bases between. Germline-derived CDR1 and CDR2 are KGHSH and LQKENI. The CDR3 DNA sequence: TGTGCCAGCTCACTTCAAACAGGTGAACTAAGCGAGCAGTACTTC. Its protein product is CASSLQTGELSEQYF.

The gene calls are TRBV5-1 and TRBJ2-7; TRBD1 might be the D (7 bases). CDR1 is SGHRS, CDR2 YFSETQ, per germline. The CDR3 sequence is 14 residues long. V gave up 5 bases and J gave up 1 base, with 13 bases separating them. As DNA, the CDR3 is TGCGCCAGCAGGGTCCAGGGGGGATCCTACGAGCAGTACTTC. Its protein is CASRVQGGSYEQYF.

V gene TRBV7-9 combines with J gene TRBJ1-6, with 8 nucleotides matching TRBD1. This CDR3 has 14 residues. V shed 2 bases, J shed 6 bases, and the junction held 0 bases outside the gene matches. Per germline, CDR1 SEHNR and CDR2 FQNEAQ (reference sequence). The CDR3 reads CASSLQGANSPLHF. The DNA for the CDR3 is TGTGCCAGCAGCTTACAGGGGGCTAATTCACCCCTCCACTTT.

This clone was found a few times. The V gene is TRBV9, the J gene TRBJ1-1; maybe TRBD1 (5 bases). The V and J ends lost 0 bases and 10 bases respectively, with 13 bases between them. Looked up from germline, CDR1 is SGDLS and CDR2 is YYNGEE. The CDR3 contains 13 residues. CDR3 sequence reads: CASSVEVQGLAFF. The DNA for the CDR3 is TGTGCCAGCAGCGTAGAAGTTCAGGGCCTAGCTTTCTTT. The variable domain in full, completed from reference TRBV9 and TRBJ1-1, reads DSGVTQTPKHLITATGQRVTLRCSPRSGDLSVYWYQQSLDQGLQFLIQYYNGEERAKGNILERFSAQQFPDLHSELNLSSLELGDSALYFCASSVEVQGLAFFGQGTRLTVV.

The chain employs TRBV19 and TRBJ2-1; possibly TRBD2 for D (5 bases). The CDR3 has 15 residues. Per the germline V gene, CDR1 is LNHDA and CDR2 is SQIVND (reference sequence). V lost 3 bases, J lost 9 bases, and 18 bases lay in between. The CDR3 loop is CASSIGWTYYGEQFF. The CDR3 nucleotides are TGTGCCAGTAGTATCGGATGGACTTACTACGGTGAGCAGTTCTTC.

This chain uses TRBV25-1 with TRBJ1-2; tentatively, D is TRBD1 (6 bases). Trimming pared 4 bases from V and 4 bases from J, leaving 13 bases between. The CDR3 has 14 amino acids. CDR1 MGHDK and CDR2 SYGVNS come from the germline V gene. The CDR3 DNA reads TGTGCCAGCAGTGCTGATCAGGGGCCCTATGGCTACACCTTC. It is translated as CASSADQGPYGYTF.

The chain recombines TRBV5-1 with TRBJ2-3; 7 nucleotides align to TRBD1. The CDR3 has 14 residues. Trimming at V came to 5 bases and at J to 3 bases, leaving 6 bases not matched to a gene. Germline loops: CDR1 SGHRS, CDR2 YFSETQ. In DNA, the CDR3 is TGCGCCAGCAGTCCCACAGGGGTAACAGATACGCAGTATTTT. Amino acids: CASSPTGVTDTQYF.

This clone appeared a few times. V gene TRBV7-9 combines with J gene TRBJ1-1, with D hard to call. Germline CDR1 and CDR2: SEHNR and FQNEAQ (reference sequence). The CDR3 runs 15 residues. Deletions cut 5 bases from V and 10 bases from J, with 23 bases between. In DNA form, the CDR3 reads TGTGCCAGCAGCATCGCGCCGGGATACCAGCATGGAGCTTTCTTT. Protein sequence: CASSIAPGYQHGAFF.

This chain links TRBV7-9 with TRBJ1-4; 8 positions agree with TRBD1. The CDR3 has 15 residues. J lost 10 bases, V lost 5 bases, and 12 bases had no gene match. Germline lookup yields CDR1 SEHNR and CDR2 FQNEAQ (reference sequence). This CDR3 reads CASSRASQGQAKLFF. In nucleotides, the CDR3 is TGTGCCAGCAGCCGGGCATCACAGGGACAGGCAAAACTGTTTTTT.

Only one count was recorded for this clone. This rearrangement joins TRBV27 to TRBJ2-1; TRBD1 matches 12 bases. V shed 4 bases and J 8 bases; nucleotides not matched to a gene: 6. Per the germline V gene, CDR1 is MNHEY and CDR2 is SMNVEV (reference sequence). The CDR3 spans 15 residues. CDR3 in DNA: TGTGCCAGCAGTTCCGCTGGGACAGGGGGCTATGAGCAGTTCTTC. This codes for CASSSAGTGGYEQFF.

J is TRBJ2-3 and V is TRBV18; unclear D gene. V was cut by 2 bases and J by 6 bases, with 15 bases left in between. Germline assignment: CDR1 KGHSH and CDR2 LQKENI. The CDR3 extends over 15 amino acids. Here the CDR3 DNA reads TGTGCCAGCTCACCATTTCCTACTGTAATGGATACGCAGTATTTT. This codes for CASSPFPTVMDTQYF.

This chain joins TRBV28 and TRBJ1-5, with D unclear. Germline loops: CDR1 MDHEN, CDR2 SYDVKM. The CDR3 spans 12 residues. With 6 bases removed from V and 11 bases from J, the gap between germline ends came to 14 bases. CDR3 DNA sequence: TGTGCCAGCAGCACTTCGGGGTTGACCCAGCATTTT. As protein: CASSTSGLTQHF. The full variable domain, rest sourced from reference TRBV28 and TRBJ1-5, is DVKVTQSSRYLVKRTGEKVFLECVQDMDHENMFWYRQDPGLGLRLIYFSYDVKMKEKGDIPEGYSVSREKKERFSLILESASTNQTSMYLCASSTSGLTQHFGDGTRLSIL.

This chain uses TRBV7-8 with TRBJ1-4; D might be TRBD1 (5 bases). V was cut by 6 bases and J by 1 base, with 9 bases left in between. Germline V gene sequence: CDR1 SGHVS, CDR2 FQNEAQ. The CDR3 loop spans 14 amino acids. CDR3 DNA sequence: TGTGCCAGCAGTCAGGGAGGAACTAATGAAAAACTGTTTTTT. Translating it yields CASSQGGTNEKLFF.